This TCR beta chain was identified during a study of lymphopenia after photon versus proton radiotherapy. Profiled with immunoSEQ multiplex PCR; TCRdb holds only in-frame clones, not every one. The sample comprises more than 50,000 clones, approximately 82% of which are singletons, and just under 30% rests with the top ten. Regarding this clone: The antigen is not known.

Study conclusions and caveats: Relative stability marked proton patients; photon patients lost diversity and naive cells. After lymphocyte nadir, photon-treated repertoires showed oligoclonal expansion, especially CD8+ Temra. Post-nadir TCR diversity decline inversely tracked overall survival among those who died. Better survival with proton therapy was suggested as possible, not demonstrated.

Between the trimmed V and J ends, which lost 0 bases and 5 bases, there was a span of 19 bases. The CDR3 consists of 17 residues. CDR1 and CDR2 (germline): LNHDA, SQIVND (reference sequence). The chain uses TRBV19 and TRBJ1-2; D ambiguous. The TCR sequence derives from a man between 50 and 59 years old with gastric cancer. This specimen was peripheral blood, taken from a patient treated with photon-based radiotherapy. Written as DNA, the CDR3 is TGTGCCAGTAGTATAGATCACCGATCTGGCATAGGATATGGCTACACCTTC. It specifies CASSIDHRSGIGYGYTF.